This is a list of T cell receptor beta chains from one sample in a study of cytomegalovirus exposure and HLA in healthy donors. The method was immunoSEQ multiplex PCR; TCRdb's version includes in-frame clones alone and lacks a portion of them. The repertoire holds around 150,000 clones, with 86% as singletons. The source material was PBMCs. All receptors derive from a young woman in good health and CMV-seronegative. CDR3s include the opening cysteine and the closing phenylalanine or tryptophan. The D gene is left open where the match is weak. Clone size is shown for a subset of rows, as once, few, many or a class of expanded clone.

abundance,j_gene,d_gene,v_gene,CDR3nt,CDR3aa
-,TRBJ2-7,TRBD2,TRBV5-1,TGCGCCAGCAGCTCGAACCCACTAGCGGGGGGTGGCGAGCAGTACTTC,CASSSNPLAGGGEQYF
once,TRBJ1-1,-,TRBV5-6,TGTGCCAGCAGCTTGGAAATCGCAGGGGTTAATGGGGCTTTCTTT,CASSLEIAGVNGAFF
-,TRBJ2-4,-,TRBV4-1,TGCGCCAGCAGCCAAGGGAAGTCTACACTGCAGGGGGGCAAAAACATTCAGTACTTC,CASSQGKSTLQGGKNIQYF
many,TRBJ2-1,-,TRBV11-2,TGTGCCAGCAGCTTATTGGTGGGGCTCTCCGATGAGCAGTTCTTC,CASSLLVGLSDEQFF
-,TRBJ2-3,TRBD2,TRBV12-5,TGTGCTAGTGGACCGGGACTAGCGGTCACAGATACGCAGTATTTT,CASGPGLAVTDTQYF
-,TRBJ1-4,-,TRBV5-1,TGCGCCAGCAGCTTGGCTCCACAGGGCCATAATGAAAAACTGTTTTTT,CASSLAPQGHNEKLFF
-,TRBJ2-7,TRBD1,TRBV13,TGTGCCAGCAGCTGCCGGGACAGGGGCTACGAGCAGTACTTC,CASSCRDRGYEQYF
-,TRBJ1-5,-,TRBV25-1,TGTGCCAGCAGTGCAGGCAGGGAGGTACAGCCCCAGCATTTT,CASSAGREVQPQHF
-,TRBJ2-7,-,TRBV7-8,TGTGCCAGCAGCTTAACGGGTCGGGTGGACTACACGATTGGAGAGCAGTACTTC,CASSLTGRVDYTIGEQYF
few,TRBJ1-1,-,TRBV30,TGTGCCTGGGCACAGGGCTTGAACACTGAAGCTTTCTTT,CAWAQGLNTEAFF
few,TRBJ2-4,-,TRBV7-2,TGTGCCAGCAGCTTAGGATCAGGGAATGGCATTCAGTACTTC,CASSLGSGNGIQYF
once,TRBJ2-1,TRBD2,TRBV4-3,TGCGCCAGCAGTTACCTGGGGGGGAACAATGAGCAGTTCTTC,CASSYLGGNNEQFF
few,TRBJ2-2,-,TRBV6-4,TGTGCCAGCAGTGAGGACAGCACCGGGGAGCTGTTTTTT,CASSEDSTGELFF
-,TRBJ1-2,-,TRBV5-1,TGCGCCAGCAGCCTACCCGAGGGTGGTCCTGTCTATGGCTACACCTTC,CASSLPEGGPVYGYTF
-,TRBJ1-4,-,TRBV5-6,TGTGCCAGCAGCTTCGGACAGCGAAATGAAAAACTGTTTTTT,CASSFGQRNEKLFF
-,TRBJ1-1,-,TRBV9,TGTGCCAGCAGCGTAGAACGGGGGGCGAACACTGAAGCTTTCTTT,CASSVERGANTEAFF
-,TRBJ2-7,-,TRBV4-2,TGTGCCAGCAGCCAAGGACAGGTTTCCTACGAGCAGTACTTC,CASSQGQVSYEQYF
-,TRBJ1-1,-,TRBV10-3,TGTGCCATCAGTCCCTGGGGGGGGACGGTGAACACTGAAGCTTTCTTT,CAISPWGGTVNTEAFF
-,TRBJ1-3,-,TRBV27,TGTGCCAGCAGCGCCTCCCCCAGGGGCTCTGGAAACACCATATATTTT,CASSASPRGSGNTIYF
-,TRBJ2-3,-,TRBV5-1,TGCGCCAGCAGGGCCGGGGGACCTAGCACAGATACGCAGTATTTT,CASRAGGPSTDTQYF
-,TRBJ1-1,-,TRBV19,TGTGCCAGTAGTATAGCCTCGGGAGGGGACCGGGCTTTCTTT,CASSIASGGDRAFF
-,TRBJ1-4,-,TRBV6-1,TGTGCCAGCAGACAGGTCAGCGCCGAAAAACTGTTTTTT,CASRQVSAEKLFF
-,TRBJ1-2,TRBD1,TRBV18,TGTGCCAGCTCCGGGACAGCGACTTATGGCTACACCTTC,CASSGTATYGYTF
-,TRBJ1-1,TRBD1,TRBV27,TGTGCCAGCAGTTTCTACGGGACAGGACGGAACACTGAAGCTTTCTTT,CASSFYGTGRNTEAFF
once,TRBJ2-1,-,TRBV4-3,TGCGCCAGCAGCCAAGAGGACTCCCTAATCCCCAATGAGCAGTTCTTC,CASSQEDSLIPNEQFF
once,TRBJ1-3,-,TRBV5-1,TGCGCCAGCAGCGGGGACTTCAGCTCTGGAAACACCATATATTTT,CASSGDFSSGNTIYF
once,TRBJ1-4,TRBD1,TRBV7-9,TGTGCCAGCAGCTGGGGTACCGGGACAGGGAGGGAAAAACTGTTTTTT,CASSWGTGTGREKLFF
-,TRBJ2-5,TRBD2,TRBV7-2,TGTGCCAGCAGCCCGACGCGGGAGGAGACCCAGTACTTC,CASSPTREETQYF
-,TRBJ1-2,-,TRBV27,TGTGCCAGCAGTCCACCGGGACTCTATGGCTACACCTTC,CASSPPGLYGYTF
-,TRBJ2-7,-,TRBV6-1,TGTGCCAGCAGTGTGTATCACAGCTCCTACGAGCAGTACTTC,CASSVYHSSYEQYF
few,TRBJ1-1,TRBD1,TRBV7-6,TGTGCCAGCAGCTTTCACAGGGGAAGGAACACTGAAGCTTTCTTT,CASSFHRGRNTEAFF
-,TRBJ2-7,TRBD1,TRBV12-5,TGTGCTAGTGGCCAGGGGGTTGGAGAGCAGTACTTC,CASGQGVGEQYF
-,TRBJ1-1,-,TRBV6-5,TGTGCCAGCAGTCGAGGGTGGGGCACTGAAGCTTTCTTT,CASSRGWGTEAFF
-,TRBJ2-3,TRBD1,TRBV11-3,TGTGCCAGCAGTCAAGGACAGGGGGCAACAGATACGCAGTATTTT,CASSQGQGATDTQYF
-,TRBJ2-5,TRBD1,TRBV4-1,TGCGCCAGCAGCCCCCTCCCCGGACAGGGAATTCGAGAGACCCAGTACTTC,CASSPLPGQGIRETQYF
-,TRBJ1-1,-,TRBV19,TGTGCCGTATACGGGACACCCGGGGAAGGGAGGAACACTGAAGCTTTCTTT,CAVYGTPGEGRNTEAFF
-,TRBJ1-4,-,TRBV4-2,TGTGCCAGCACCCCCATAGGGGTAACTAATGAAAAACTGTTTTTT,CASTPIGVTNEKLFF
-,TRBJ1-5,-,TRBV19,TGTGCCAGTAGTGCATATAAAACAAATCAGCCCCAGCATTTT,CASSAYKTNQPQHF
-,TRBJ1-6,-,TRBV7-9,TGTGCCAGCAGCTTAGGTGGCATTTATAATTCACCCCTCCACTTT,CASSLGGIYNSPLHF
-,TRBJ1-3,-,TRBV7-8,TGTGCCAGCAGCCCCGACAGGAACTCTGGAAACACCATATATTTT,CASSPDRNSGNTIYF
few,TRBJ1-2,-,TRBV4-2,TGTGCCAGCAGCCAAGAAGGTACAGGGAGAGGCTACACCTTC,CASSQEGTGRGYTF
-,TRBJ2-7,TRBD1,TRBV7-2,TGTGCCAGCAGCTTAGTGGGTCCAGGGGGTTATACCTACGAGCAGTACTTC,CASSLVGPGGYTYEQYF
-,TRBJ1-3,-,TRBV29-1,TGCAGCGGACAGGTATCTGGAAACACCATATATTTT,CSGQVSGNTIYF
few,TRBJ1-6,-,TRBV2,TGTGCCAGCAGTGGGGCCGGGACAACTGGGGTAACCCTCCACTTT,CASSGAGTTGVTLHF
-,TRBJ2-7,TRBD2,TRBV5-6,TGTGCCAGCAGCTGGTATGGGACTACCTACGAGCAGTACTTC,CASSWYGTTYEQYF
-,TRBJ1-1,-,TRBV7-9,TGTGCCAGCAGCTTAGCATCATACACTGAAGCTTTCTTT,CASSLASYTEAFF
-,TRBJ1-5,-,TRBV25-1,TGTGCCAGCAGTGAATCTGGAGCGGGTACCCAGCCCCAGCATTTT,CASSESGAGTQPQHF
-,TRBJ2-1,-,TRBV27,TGTGCCAGCAGTTTATCCACAGGGAAGGGAAGTAATGAGCAGTTCTTC,CASSLSTGKGSNEQFF
-,TRBJ1-1,-,TRBV7-9,TGTGCCAGCAGCTTAGTCGGGCGGGTCACTGAAGCTTTCTTT,CASSLVGRVTEAFF
-,TRBJ2-3,-,TRBV5-6,TGTGCCAGCAGCGCGGACAGAGGCACAGATACGCAGTATTTT,CASSADRGTDTQYF
few,TRBJ1-2,TRBD1,TRBV6-5,TGTGCCAGCAGTCCGAGACAGGGCCTATATGGCTACACCTTC,CASSPRQGLYGYTF
-,TRBJ2-2,-,TRBV7-2,TGTGCCAGCAGCCCGCGGGACAGAGGGACCGGGGAGCTGTTTTTT,CASSPRDRGTGELFF
-,TRBJ1-1,TRBD1,TRBV7-2,TGTGCCAGCAGCTACGCAGGGACAGGGGAGGAAGAAGCTTTCTTT,CASSYAGTGEEEAFF
-,TRBJ1-6,TRBD1,TRBV19,TGTGCCTCTGGGACAGGGGGCAATAGACCCCTCCACTTT,CASGTGGNRPLHF
-,TRBJ1-3,-,TRBV18,TGTGCCAGCTCACTACACCGACAGAGCGGAAACACCATATATTTT,CASSLHRQSGNTIYF